One sample yielded the 28 T cell receptor beta chains listed below, sequenced in a study of T-cell reconstitution after alpha-beta-depleted transplantation in children. Preparation of the TCRbeta library involved a method that used unique molecular identifiers. TCRdb re-analysed the PCR reads in MiXCR, keeping a single row per CDR3 protein. The sample yields fewer than 750,000 distinct CDR3 sequences, under 25% seen once. The specimen comprised PBMCs, mostly from graft donor cells, sampled 360 days after TCRalphabeta/CD19-depleted stem cell transplant. The receptors were gathered from a boy in the first two years of life who had a stem cell transplant for acute myeloid leukemia, so the T cells may come from the graft donor.

This clonotype was counted ten times or more. The V call is TRBV12-3 or TRBV12-4, the J call TRBJ2-3; tentatively, D is TRBD2 (6 bases). The V gene lost 3 bases and the J gene lost 1 base, with 8 bases spanning the gap. The CDR3 runs to 14 residues. The CDR3 DNA follows: TGTGCCAGCAGTTTGGGGGGTCGCACAGATACGCAGTATTTT. This translates into CASSLGGRTDTQYF.

The table lists this clonotype with many counts. The V call is TRBV29-1, the J call TRBJ2-5; the match to TRBD1 covers 8 bases. CDR3 length equals 13 residues. V shed 7 bases, J shed 5 bases, and the junction held 9 bases outside the gene matches. Per germline, CDR1 SQVTM and CDR2 ANQGSEA. Here the CDR3 DNA reads TGCAGCGGAAAGGTGACAGGGGTTGAGACCCAGTACTTC. Its translation is CSGKVTGVETQYF.

The chain carries TRBV12-3 or TRBV12-4 and TRBJ1-5; possible D gene TRBD1, 5 bases. Trimming removed 7 bases at V and 9 bases at J, with 19 bases between. CDR3 length: 14 amino acids. CDR3 sequence reads: CASTTGTDLSPQHF. For the CDR3, the DNA is TGTGCCAGCACCACCGGGACCGATTTATCGCCCCAGCATTTT.

This clonotype has at least ten counts. The chain uses TRBV27 and TRBJ2-1; D is possibly TRBD2 (5 bases). The germline V gene encodes CDR1 MNHEY and CDR2 SMNVEV (reference sequence). V lost 4 bases and J 10 bases, leaving 8 bases between the germline ends. The CDR3 runs 11 residues. CDR3 sequence: CASSSGYEQFF. The CDR3 bases are TGTGCCAGCAGTTCGGGGTACGAGCAGTTCTTC.

The V call is TRBV12-3 or TRBV12-4, the J call TRBJ1-5; D may be TRBD1 (5 bases). Trimming shortened V by 5 bases and J by 0 bases, and 11 bases separated the two germline ends. This CDR3 has 15 amino acids. The CDR3 loop is CASSPSGLSNQPQHF. The CDR3 DNA follows: TGTGCCAGCAGTCCCTCAGGGCTTAGCAATCAGCCCCAGCATTTT.

This clonotype was seen a handful of times. The chain has TRBV27 and TRBJ2-1; D gene ambiguous. V dropped 2 bases and J dropped 6 bases, with 5 bases sitting between them. CDR1 and CDR2 (germline): MNHEY, SMNVEV (reference sequence). This CDR3 has 12 amino acids. The CDR3 sequence: CASSLPPNEQFF. The CDR3 nucleotides are TGTGCCAGCAGTTTACCCCCCAATGAGCAGTTCTTC.

The V gene is TRBV5-6, the J gene TRBJ2-1, with D perhaps matching TRBD1 or TRBD2 (5 bases each). Germline CDR1 reads SGHDT; CDR2 reads YYEEEE. V lost 4 bases to trimming and J lost 4 bases, with 15 bases between them. The CDR3 covers 15 residues. CDR3 nucleotide sequence: TGTGCCAGCAGCGTCCCGGGACGGAGATACAATGAGCAGTTCTTC. Its protein product is CASSVPGRRYNEQFF.

The V gene is TRBV12-3 or TRBV12-4, the J gene TRBJ1-5; D gene uncertain. Trimming shortened V by 6 bases and J by 1 base, and 7 bases separated the two germline ends. The CDR3 contains 13 residues. In DNA, the CDR3 is TGTGCCAGCAGGGCCGGAAGCAATCAGCCCCAGCATTTT. Its protein is CASRAGSNQPQHF.

The V and J genes are TRBV20-1 and TRBJ2-5; D is possibly TRBD1 (5 bases). The germline V and J ends were trimmed by 4 bases and 2 bases, with 11 bases remaining between them. The CDR3 covers 13 residues. The germline CDR1 and CDR2 sequences are DFQATT and SNEGSKA (reference sequence). The CDR3: CSANRLPQETQYF. The CDR3 bases are TGCAGTGCTAACAGGCTGCCTCAAGAGACCCAGTACTTC.

The chain has TRBV20-1 and TRBJ2-3, with D unclear. The CDR3 length is 14 residues. CDR1 and CDR2 (germline): DFQATT, SNEGSKA (reference sequence). V lost 5 bases and J 3 bases, leaving 15 bases between the germline ends. CDR3 nucleotides: TGCAGTGCTCTCCCAAATCTGGGGACAGATACGCAGTATTTT. Residues: CSALPNLGTDTQYF.

The chain links TRBV7-2 to TRBJ2-5, with D unclear. Trimming took 5 bases from V and 3 from J, leaving 16 bases between them. The CDR3 is 15 amino acids. Germline V lookup: CDR1 SGHTA, CDR2 FQGNSA. CDR3 DNA: TGTGCCAGCAGCCCACCTCGGAGACCGAAAGAGACCCAGTACTTC. This gives the protein CASSPPRRPKETQYF.

The chain joins TRBV4-3 to TRBJ1-4; a possible D gene is TRBD1 (5 bases). Germline V gene data show CDR1 as LGHNA and CDR2 as YSLEER. This CDR3 spans 17 amino acids. V shed 0 bases and J shed 3 bases, with 14 bases lying between them. The CDR3 nucleotides are TGCGCCAGCAGCCAAGAAACTCTAGACAGTTCTAATGAAAAACTGTTTTTT. It specifies CASSQETLDSSNEKLFF.

This clonotype was picked up a small number of times. V is TRBV28 and J is TRBJ2-3; D is possibly TRBD2 (5 bases). Deletions cut 4 bases from V and 0 bases from J, with 17 bases between. Per the germline V gene, CDR1 is MDHEN and CDR2 is SYDVKM. The CDR3 length is 17 residues. CDR3 nucleotide sequence: TGTGCCAGCAGTTCCTCCTTACTAGTAGCGAGCACAGATACGCAGTATTTT. This gives the protein CASSSSLLVASTDTQYF.

This clonotype was seen many times. The chain couples TRBV12-3 or TRBV12-4 to TRBJ2-2; 13 bases are shared with TRBD2. The CDR3 runs 18 residues. The V and J ends lost 3 bases and 0 bases, in that order; junction bases with no gene match: 4. This CDR3 reads CASSFRTSGGPNTGELFF. The CDR3 nucleotides read TGTGCCAGCAGTTTCCGGACTAGCGGGGGACCGAACACCGGGGAGCTGTTTTTT.

The chain recombines TRBV20-1 with TRBJ1-2, with D uncertain. CDR3 length equals 11 residues. The V gene lost 3 bases and the J gene lost 7 bases, with 9 bases spanning the gap. Looked up from germline, CDR1 is DFQATT and CDR2 is SNEGSKA (reference sequence). The CDR3 sequence: CSARTEFGYTF. CDR3 nucleotides: TGCAGTGCTAGGACCGAGTTTGGCTACACCTTC.

The chain recombines TRBV24-1 with TRBJ2-1, with 7 bases lining up with TRBD2. This CDR3 is 17 amino acids long. Trimming took 2 bases from V and 0 from J; bases not matched to a gene: 6. CDR1 KGHDR and CDR2 SFDVKD come from the germline V gene. The CDR3 is CATSDSLAESSYNEQFF. The CDR3 DNA reads TGTGCCACCAGTGATTCCCTAGCGGAAAGCTCCTACAATGAGCAGTTCTTC.

In its sample, this clonotype was seen many times. The rearrangement links TRBV20-1 to TRBJ1-5; no reliable D call. The CDR3 length is 14 residues. The ends were cut back, 4 bases at V and 3 bases at J, with 13 bases in the middle. CDR1 and CDR2 (germline): DFQATT, SNEGSKA (reference sequence). In DNA form, the CDR3 reads TGCAGTGCTACGCAAGGGATCGACAATCAGCCCCAGCATTTT. Translating it yields CSATQGIDNQPQHF.

This clonotype was detected many times. The chain carries TRBV28 and TRBJ2-1; D remains ambiguous. Germline CDR1 and CDR2: MDHEN and SYDVKM. The CDR3 runs to 13 residues. Trimming left V 3 bases short and J 8 bases short, with 11 bases between. The CDR3 coding sequence is TGTGCCAGCAGTTTCTACGCGTCGGATGAGCAGTTCTTC. It is translated as CASSFYASDEQFF.

J is TRBJ2-5 and V is TRBV11-3, with D uncertain. Trimming removed 6 bases from V and 6 bases from J, with 14 bases in between. The CDR3 spans 13 residues. Germline lookup yields CDR1 SGHNT and CDR2 YENEEA. The CDR3 DNA sequence: TGTGCCAGCAGACCCACGGGCATTCAGACCCAGTACTTC. It specifies CASRPTGIQTQYF.

The genes are TRBV12-3 or TRBV12-4 and TRBJ2-3; D is perhaps TRBD1 or TRBD2 (5 bases each). The V end lost 7 bases, the J end lost 6 bases, and 17 bases lay between the germline ends. The CDR3 loop spans 14 amino acids. The CDR3 DNA follows: TGTGCCAGCACCTGGGGGTCGCGAGGGGATACGCAGTATTTT. It is translated as CASTWGSRGDTQYF.

The chain recombines TRBV20-1 with TRBJ2-3; D unclear. Trimming pared 0 bases from V and 7 bases from J, leaving 2 bases between. The CDR3 runs 10 residues. The germline V gene encodes CDR1 DFQATT and CDR2 SNEGSKA (reference sequence). In nucleotides, the CDR3 is TGCAGTGCTAGAGATTATACGCAGTATTTT. The encoded protein is CSARDYTQYF.

This clonotype was recorded a few times. V is TRBV10-3 and J is TRBJ2-1; the D gene could be TRBD1 or TRBD2 (5 bases each). Germline CDR1 is ENHRY and CDR2 is SYGVKD. Trimming pared 10 bases from V and 4 bases from J, leaving 17 bases between. CDR3 length: 14 residues. CDR3 in DNA: TGTGCCACCCATCCAAGGGACCAATACAATGAGCAGTTCTTC. Translating gives CATHPRDQYNEQFF.

Comment on this clonotype: This may stem from a read error, because a much larger clone lies one nucleotide away. The rearrangement uses TRBV29-1 and TRBJ2-6; D ambiguous. The CDR3 length is 14 residues. V gave up 8 bases and J gave up 1 base, with 12 bases separating them. Germline CDR1 reads SQVTM; CDR2 reads ANQGSEA. The CDR3 DNA reads TGCAGCTCCGCCGACCGTTCTGGGGCCAACGTCCTGACTTTC. Amino acid sequence: CSSADRSGANVLTF.

This clonotype was found many times. V usage is TRBV20-1 and J usage is TRBJ1-5; possibly TRBD1 for D (5 bases). The germline V and J ends were trimmed by 1 base and 6 bases, with 10 bases remaining between them. This CDR3 is 13 amino acids long. Germline CDR1 reads DFQATT; CDR2 reads SNEGSKA (reference sequence). CDR3 sequence reads: CSARGPGFQPQHF. Here the CDR3 DNA reads TGCAGTGCTAGAGGCCCAGGGTTTCAGCCCCAGCATTTT.

This clonotype was seen only a few times. The V gene is TRBV29-1, the J gene TRBJ2-4; 10 bases agree with TRBD2. CDR1 and CDR2 from the germline V gene are SQVTM and ANQGSEA. This CDR3 has 14 residues. V shed 7 bases and J 1 base; nucleotides not matched to a gene: 4. The CDR3 bases are TGCAGCGCAGAACTAGCGGGGGCCAAAAACATTCAGTACTTC. Its translation: CSAELAGAKNIQYF.

The chain links TRBV5-1 to TRBJ1-6; maybe TRBD1 (6 bases). The CDR3 contains 15 residues. The germline V gene has CDR1 SGHRS and CDR2 YFSETQ. The CDR3 DNA reads TGCCCAACTTTCGGGGGCAAGTCCTATAATTCACCCCTCCACTTT. Translation: CPTFGGKSYNSPLHF.

Many counts were recorded for this clonotype. V and J are TRBV4-1 and TRBJ2-3, with TRBD2 identical over 7 bases. In germline, CDR1 is MGHRA, CDR2 YSYEKL. The CDR3 covers 14 residues. V gave up 4 bases and J gave up 4 bases; unmatched junction bases: 5. The CDR3: CASSPSRGADTQYF. The CDR3 region has the DNA TGCGCCAGCAGCCCGTCCCGGGGGGCAGATACGCAGTATTTT.

This clonotype was found a few times. The rearrangement uses TRBV5-5 and TRBJ2-3; maybe TRBD1 (6 bases). The CDR3 totals 15 residues. CDR1 SGHKS and CDR2 YYEKEE come from the germline V gene (reference sequence). The V and J ends lost 2 bases and 1 base respectively, with 11 bases between them. In nucleotides, the CDR3 is TGTGCCAGCAGCTTTCAGAGACAGGGCACAGATACGCAGTATTTT. Amino acids: CASSFQRQGTDTQYF.